The clone carrying this TCR beta chain has a handful of counts. Its antigen is as yet unknown. The data were taken from a study of CD8+ T cells in alopecia areata. Study-wide points: Clonality was higher in lesional than normal scalp, especially in alopecia totalis/universalis. TCRs were shared less clearly across patients than in mice, possibly for HLA-related reasons.

Sampling of alopecia areata patients yielded lesional scalp punch biopsies as well as peripheral blood. PBMCs were stained for CD3, CD4 and CD8, and CD4+ and CD8+ T cells were sorted. Sequencing relied on a cDNA template that was reverse transcribed from extracted RNA. Generated by immunoSEQ multiplex PCR, the TCRdb table keeps only in-frame clones and is missing some. The sample lists 120,000 to 150,000 clones; roughly 50% were seen once. Per the germline V gene, CDR1 is SGHRS and CDR2 is YFSETQ. The CDR3 extends over 16 amino acids. V shed 0 bases and J shed 10 bases, with 21 bases lying between them.

The sequenced sample was CD4+ T cells sorted from blood. The sequence was obtained from a human donor with alopecia areata. The chain links TRBV5-1 to TRBJ2-3; tentatively, D is TRBD2 (5 bases). CDR3 amino acids: CASSLADVPGGGSQYF. The DNA for the CDR3 is TGCGCCAGCAGCTTGGCCGATGTGCCAGGTGGAGGTTCGCAGTATTTT. The whole variable domain, filled in from reference TRBV5-1 and TRBJ2-3, reads KAGVTQTPRYLIKTRGQQVTLSCSPISGHRSVSWYQQTPGQGLQFLFEYFSETQRNKGNFPGRFSGRQFSNSRSEMNVSTLELGDSALYLCASSLADVPGGGSQYFGPGTRLTVL.